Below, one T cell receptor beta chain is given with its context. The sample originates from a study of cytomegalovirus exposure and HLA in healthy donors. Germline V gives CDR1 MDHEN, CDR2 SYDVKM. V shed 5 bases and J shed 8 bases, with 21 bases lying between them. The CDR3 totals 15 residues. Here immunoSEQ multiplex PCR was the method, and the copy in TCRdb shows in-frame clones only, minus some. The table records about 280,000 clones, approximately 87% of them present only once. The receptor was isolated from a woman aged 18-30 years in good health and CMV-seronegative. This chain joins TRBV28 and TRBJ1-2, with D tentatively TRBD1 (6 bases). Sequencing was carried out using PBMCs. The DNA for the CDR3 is TGTGCCAGCAGTAAATATTACAGGGAGCCGGGGGGCTACACCTTC. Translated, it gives CASSKYYREPGGYTF.